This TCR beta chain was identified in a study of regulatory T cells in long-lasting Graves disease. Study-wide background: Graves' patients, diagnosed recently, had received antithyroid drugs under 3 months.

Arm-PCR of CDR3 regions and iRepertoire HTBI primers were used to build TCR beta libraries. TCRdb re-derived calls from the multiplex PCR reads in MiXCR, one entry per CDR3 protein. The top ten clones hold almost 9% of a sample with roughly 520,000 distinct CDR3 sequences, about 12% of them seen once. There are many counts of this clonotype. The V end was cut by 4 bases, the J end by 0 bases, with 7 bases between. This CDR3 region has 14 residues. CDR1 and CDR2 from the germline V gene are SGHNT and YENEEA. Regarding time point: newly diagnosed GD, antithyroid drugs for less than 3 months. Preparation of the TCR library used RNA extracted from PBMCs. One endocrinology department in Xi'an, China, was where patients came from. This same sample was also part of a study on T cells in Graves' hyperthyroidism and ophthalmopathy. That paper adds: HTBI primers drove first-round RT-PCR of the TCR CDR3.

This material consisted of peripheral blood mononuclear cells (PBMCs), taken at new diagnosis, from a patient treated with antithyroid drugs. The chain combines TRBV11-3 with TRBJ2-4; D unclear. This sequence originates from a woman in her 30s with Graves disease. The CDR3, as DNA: TGTGCCAGCAGCTCCAGCCTAGCCAAAAACATTCAGTACTTC. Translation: CASSSSLAKNIQYF.